A single TCR beta chain is shown here with its context. Antigen specificity is unknown. These data belong to a study of cytomegalovirus exposure and HLA in healthy donors. Primers for the PCR totalled 60 Vbeta and 13 Jbeta. Generated by immunoSEQ multiplex PCR, the TCRdb table keeps only in-frame clones and is missing some. The profile shows fewer than 150,000 clones, less than 20% of them singletons. V shed 0 bases and J 6 bases; nucleotides not matched to a gene: 4. The germline V gene encodes CDR1 ENHRY and CDR2 SYGVKD. The CDR3 runs to 15 residues. Notes on the study in general: According to the study, roughly 160 TCR beta chains were cytomegalovirus-associated. As a later analysis revealed, the rate of TCR association differed by HLA locus, with DRB1 most and HLA-C fewest.

Though probably carrying unrecorded immune exposures, donors were nominally healthy at sampling. The chain has TRBV10-3 and TRBJ2-1; 8 nucleotides agree with TRBD2. This receptor was taken from a woman younger than 30 in good health and CMV-seronegative. The sequenced material came from PBMCs. In nucleotides, the CDR3 is TGTGCCATCAGTGAGTCAGAGCGGGAGTTCAATGAGCAGTTCTTC. Amino acid sequence: CAISESEREFNEQFF.